Listed here are 8 T cell receptor beta chains from one sample, sequenced in a study of blood T cell repertoires in COVID-19. TCRdb's copy holds only in-frame clones and misses some; the assay was immunoSEQ multiplex PCR. The table has some 230,000 clones, roughly four fifths seen once. Specimen: PBMCs or T cells enriched from blood (not recorded which). Receptor source: a man in his forties or fifties who had recovered from COVID-19.

The rearrangement links TRBV9 to TRBJ2-6, with 8 nucleotides matching TRBD2. From germline, CDR1 is SGDLS and CDR2 YYNGEE. V lost 0 bases and J lost 1; bases outside the gene matches: 6. The CDR3 loop spans 18 amino acids. CDR3 DNA: TGTGCCAGCAGCGTAGCCGGGAGGGTCCTGTCTGGGGCCAACGTCCTGACTTTC. Residues: CASSVAGRVLSGANVLTF.

Many counts were recorded for this clone. The chain recombines TRBV28 with TRBJ2-7, with D possibly matching TRBD1 (5 bases). Germline CDR1 MDHEN, CDR2 SYDVKM. There are 13 residues in the CDR3. Trimming removed 6 bases from V and 3 bases from J, with 12 bases in between. CDR3 sequence: CASRGALFYEQYF. The CDR3 DNA reads TGTGCCAGCAGAGGGGCCCTATTCTACGAGCAGTACTTC. Full variable domain (outside the CDR3, taken from reference TRBV28 and TRBJ2-7): DVKVTQSSRYLVKRTGEKVFLECVQDMDHENMFWYRQDPGLGLRLIYFSYDVKMKEKGDIPEGYSVSREKKERFSLILESASTNQTSMYLCASRGALFYEQYFGPGTRLTVT.

J is TRBJ2-4 and V is TRBV6-5, with 14 bases lining up with TRBD2. Germline-derived CDR1 and CDR2 are MNHEY and SVGAGI. The V and J ends lost 6 bases and 6 bases, in that order; junction bases with no gene match: 1. This CDR3 contains 14 residues. The chain's CDR3 is CASRTSGGGNIQYF. The CDR3 DNA reads as TGTGCCAGCAGGACTAGCGGGGGGGGAAACATTCAGTACTTC.

The chain is built from TRBV7-9 and TRBJ2-5; 7 positions agree with TRBD1. Per germline, CDR1 SEHNR and CDR2 FQNEAQ (reference sequence). The CDR3 covers 13 residues. Trimming at V came to 5 bases and at J to 5 bases, leaving 5 bases not matched to a gene. The CDR3 loop reads CASSTQGSETQYF. Written as DNA, the CDR3 is TGTGCCAGCAGCACACAGGGGAGCGAGACCCAGTACTTC.

This chain connects TRBV19 to TRBJ1-5; D is possibly TRBD1 (5 bases). CDR1 is LNHDA and CDR2 is SQIVND in the germline V gene (reference sequence). The CDR3 is 14 residues long. Between the trimmed V and J ends, which lost 5 bases and 7 bases, there was a span of 15 bases. The CDR3 DNA is TGTGCCAGTAGTGGGGGGAGGGACTGGCAGCCCCAGCATTTT. Its translation is CASSGGRDWQPQHF.

V is TRBV9 and J is TRBJ2-7; D might be TRBD1 (6 bases). This CDR3 is 17 amino acids long. The ends were cut back, 0 bases at V and 6 bases at J, with 22 bases in the middle. Germline lookup yields CDR1 SGDLS and CDR2 YYNGEE. The CDR3 DNA reads TGTGCCAGCAGCGTAGAGGGGGTCGGTAGTCGCAACCCCGAGCAGTACTTC. This translates into CASSVEGVGSRNPEQYF. The full variable domain, completed using reference TRBV9 and TRBJ2-7, is DSGVTQTPKHLITATGQRVTLRCSPRSGDLSVYWYQQSLDQGLQFLIQYYNGEERAKGNILERFSAQQFPDLHSELNLSSLELGDSALYFCASSVEGVGSRNPEQYFGPGTRLTVT.

The table lists this clone with a few counts. The CDR3 coding sequence is TGTGCCAGCAGCCTGAGGCGTACTAGCGGGGACGAGCAGTACTTC. Translation: CASSLRRTSGDEQYF. This chain connects TRBV14 to TRBJ2-7; TRBD2 matches at 10 bases. This CDR3 has 15 amino acids. Germline CDR1 reads SGHDN; CDR2 reads FVKESK. V trimming: 4 bases; J trimming: 5 bases; junction bases outside the gene matches: 8.

The chain combines TRBV5-4 with TRBJ2-4, with a possible D match to TRBD2 (6 bases). The V gene's germline CDR1 is SGHNT and CDR2 YYREEE (reference sequence). Trimming left V 6 bases short and J 1 base short, with 20 bases between. The CDR3 has 17 amino acids. The CDR3 DNA sequence: TGTGCCAGCACGACAGCTGTTGCGGGGCGGGCCAAAAACATTCAGTACTTC. The encoded protein is CASTTAVAGRAKNIQYF. Full variable domain (outside the CDR3, taken from reference TRBV5-4 and TRBJ2-4): ETGVTQSPTHLIKTRGQQVTLRCSSQSGHNTVSWYQQALGQGPQFIFQYYREEENGRGNFPPRFSGLQFPNYSSELNVNALELDDSALYLCASTTAVAGRAKNIQYFGAGTRLSVL.